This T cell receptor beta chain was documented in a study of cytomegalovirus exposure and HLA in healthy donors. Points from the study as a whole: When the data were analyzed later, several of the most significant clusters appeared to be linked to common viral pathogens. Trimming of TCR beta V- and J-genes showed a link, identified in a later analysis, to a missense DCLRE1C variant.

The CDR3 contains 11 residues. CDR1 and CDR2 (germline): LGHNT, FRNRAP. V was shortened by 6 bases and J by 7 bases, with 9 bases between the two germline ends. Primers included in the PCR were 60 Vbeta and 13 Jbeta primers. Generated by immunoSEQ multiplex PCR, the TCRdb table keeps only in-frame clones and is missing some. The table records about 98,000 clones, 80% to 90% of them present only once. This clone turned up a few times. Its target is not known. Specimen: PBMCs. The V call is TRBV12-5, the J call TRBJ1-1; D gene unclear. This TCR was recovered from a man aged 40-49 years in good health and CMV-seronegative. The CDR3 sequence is CASGNRNEAFF. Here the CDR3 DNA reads TGTGCTAGTGGGAACAGAAATGAAGCTTTCTTT. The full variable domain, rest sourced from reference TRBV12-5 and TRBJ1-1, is DARVTQTPRHKVTEMGQEVTMRCQPILGHNTVFWYRQTMMQGLELLAYFRNRAPLDDSGMPKDRFSAEMPDATLATLKIQPSEPRDSAVYFCASGNRNEAFFGQGTRLTVV.